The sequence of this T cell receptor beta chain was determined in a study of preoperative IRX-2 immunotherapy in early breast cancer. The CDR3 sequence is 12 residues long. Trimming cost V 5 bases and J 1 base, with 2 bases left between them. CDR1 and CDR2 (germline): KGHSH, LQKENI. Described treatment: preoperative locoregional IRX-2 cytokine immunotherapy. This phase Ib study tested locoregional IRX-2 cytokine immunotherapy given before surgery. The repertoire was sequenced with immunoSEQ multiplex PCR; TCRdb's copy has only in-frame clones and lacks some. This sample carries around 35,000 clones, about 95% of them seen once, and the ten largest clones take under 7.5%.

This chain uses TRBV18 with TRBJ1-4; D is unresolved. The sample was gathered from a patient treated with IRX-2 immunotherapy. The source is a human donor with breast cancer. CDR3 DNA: TGTGCCAGCTCATTAACTAATGAAAAACTGTTTTTT. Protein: CASSLTNEKLFF.